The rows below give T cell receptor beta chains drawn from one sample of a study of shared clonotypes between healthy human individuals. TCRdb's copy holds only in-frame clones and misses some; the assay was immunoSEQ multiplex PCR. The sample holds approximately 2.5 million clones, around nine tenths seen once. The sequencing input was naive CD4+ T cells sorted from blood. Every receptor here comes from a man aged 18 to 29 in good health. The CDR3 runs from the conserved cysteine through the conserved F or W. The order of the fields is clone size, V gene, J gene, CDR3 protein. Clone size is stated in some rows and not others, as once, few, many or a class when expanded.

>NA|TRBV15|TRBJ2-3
CATSRDGLAGAVDTQYF
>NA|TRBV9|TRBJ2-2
CASRDRVQTGELFF
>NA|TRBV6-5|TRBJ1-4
CASSILGEGEKLFF
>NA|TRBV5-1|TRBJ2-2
CASSLQAGENTGELFF
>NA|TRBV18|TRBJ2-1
CASSPAGLGSDSFF
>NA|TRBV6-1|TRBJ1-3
CASSELSSGNTIYF
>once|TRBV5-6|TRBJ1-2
CASSLAGQGNYGYTF
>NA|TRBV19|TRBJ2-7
CASKTGTGGREQYF
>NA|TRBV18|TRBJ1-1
CASSPQGAGGGNTEAFF
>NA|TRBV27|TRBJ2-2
CASSFLTGELFF
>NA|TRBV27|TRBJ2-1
CASSTSPQGAGGEQFF
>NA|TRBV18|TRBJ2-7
CASSPLTGGSSYEQYF
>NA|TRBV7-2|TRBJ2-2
CASSLGGNTGELFF
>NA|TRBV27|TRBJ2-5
CASSSGTGGRETQYF
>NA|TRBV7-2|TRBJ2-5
CASSLERTSGGTFQETQYF
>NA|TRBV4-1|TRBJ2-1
CASSQAGGSYNEQFF
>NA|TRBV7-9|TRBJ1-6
CASSPLVPNLNSPLHF
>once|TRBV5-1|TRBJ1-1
CASSRNDDTEAFF
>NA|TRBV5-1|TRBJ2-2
CASSPWTGDTGELFF
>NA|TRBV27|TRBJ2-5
CASSPFGLAGYQETQYF
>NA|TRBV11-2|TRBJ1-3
CASSSQGLQDTIYF
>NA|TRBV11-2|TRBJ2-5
CASSLGAAGGLETQYF
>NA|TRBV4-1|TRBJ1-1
CASSYLAGQGKEAFF
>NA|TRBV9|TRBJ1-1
CASSVGRGSITEAFF
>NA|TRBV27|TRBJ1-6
CASGPGPYNSPLHF
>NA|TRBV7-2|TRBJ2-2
CASSLRTRVAGELFF
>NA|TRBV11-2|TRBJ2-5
CASSLGRSETQYF
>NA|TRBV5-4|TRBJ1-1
CASSRQGAGTEAFF